The rows below give T cell receptor beta chains drawn from one sample of a study of cytomegalovirus exposure and HLA in healthy donors. Measured with immunoSEQ multiplex PCR; TCRdb has only the in-frame clones, and not every one. The sample carries about 220,000 clones, 90% to 95% recorded once. The sequenced sample consisted of PBMCs. These receptors were taken from a woman younger than 35 in good health and CMV-seronegative. CDR3s include the opening cysteine and the closing phenylalanine or tryptophan. The order of the fields is D gene, J gene, clone size, V gene, CDR3 DNA, CDR3 protein. A D gene is named only where the DNA matches it firmly. Expanded clones are given a class, and other clones once, few, many or no size at all.

-,TRBJ2-7,few,TRBV6-1,TGTGCCAGTGAACAGGGTCTCCAACTCGAGCAGTACTTC,CASEQGLQLEQYF
-,TRBJ2-3,-,TRBV7-3,TGTGCCAGCAGCTTTCTGCCGTCGGGGTCCACAGATACGCAGTATTTT,CASSFLPSGSTDTQYF
-,TRBJ2-1,-,TRBV29-1,TGCAGCGTCCTGACGGGGATGCTGCGTGAGCAGTTCTTC,CSVLTGMLREQFF
-,TRBJ2-7,-,TRBV19,TGTGCCAGTAGTATACGGGGAGTGAGTGAGCAGTACTTC,CASSIRGVSEQYF
TRBD2,TRBJ2-7,-,TRBV6-5,TGTGCCAGCAAAACTAGCGTCAGCTCCTACGAGCAGTACTTC,CASKTSVSSYEQYF
TRBD1,TRBJ2-3,-,TRBV6-1,TGTGCCAGCGGTCGGGACAGCGGCGGAGATACGCAGTATTTT,CASGRDSGGDTQYF
-,TRBJ1-1,once,TRBV5-4,TGTGCCAGCAGCTTACCGGGTGGAACGAACACTGAAGCTTTCTTT,CASSLPGGTNTEAFF
TRBD1,TRBJ2-2,-,TRBV5-1,TGCGCCAGCAGCCATTCCGGGACAGGGGACACCGGGGAGCTGTTTTTT,CASSHSGTGDTGELFF
-,TRBJ1-6,-,TRBV4-1,TGCGCCAGCAGCGTTCGGCCTGGGGGAGGGAATTCACCCCTCCACTTT,CASSVRPGGGNSPLHF
TRBD1,TRBJ2-3,-,TRBV4-1,TGCGCCAGCAGCCAGGGGGGACAGGGGAGTTCAGATACGCAGTATTTT,CASSQGGQGSSDTQYF
-,TRBJ1-6,-,TRBV7-9,TGTGCCAGCAGCCTAGCGGCCGGGGTTAATTCACCCCTCCACTTT,CASSLAAGVNSPLHF
-,TRBJ1-2,once,TRBV14,TGTGCCAGCAGGGGAGTTGATGGCTACACCTTC,CASRGVDGYTF
TRBD2,TRBJ2-1,-,TRBV5-1,TGCGCCAGCAGCACCGCGGGAGAGGGTATCGATGAGCAGTTCTTC,CASSTAGEGIDEQFF
-,TRBJ1-2,once,TRBV29-1,TGCAGCGTGAGGGAGGGCAACTATGGCTACACCTTC,CSVREGNYGYTF
TRBD1,TRBJ2-5,-,TRBV5-1,TGCGCCAGCAGCTTGAACGCAGGGGGAGAGACCCAGTACTTC,CASSLNAGGETQYF
TRBD2,TRBJ2-2,-,TRBV15,TGTGCCACCAGCAGAGATCTGGCTAGCGGGAGGGCGAACACCGGGGAGCTGTTTTTT,CATSRDLASGRANTGELFF
TRBD2,TRBJ2-5,-,TRBV5-4,TGTGCCAGCAGCCATACTAGCGGGAGGTTAGAGACCCAGTACTTC,CASSHTSGRLETQYF
-,TRBJ1-1,-,TRBV30,TGTGCCTGGAGTGAACTTAGGACAAAAGCTTTCTTT,CAWSELRTKAFF
TRBD2,TRBJ2-1,-,TRBV25-1,TGTGCCAGCAGTGATGAAATAGCGGGGGGATTATACAATGAGCAGTTCTTC,CASSDEIAGGLYNEQFF
-,TRBJ2-5,-,TRBV7-9,TGTGCCAGCAGCCTCGAACTAGGACTACACCAAGAGACCCAGTACTTC,CASSLELGLHQETQYF
TRBD1,TRBJ2-6,-,TRBV29-1,TGCAGCGTTGACCCAACAGGGGCTGGGGCCAACGTCCTGACTTTC,CSVDPTGAGANVLTF
-,TRBJ2-3,-,TRBV5-1,TGCGCCAGCAGCTTGGAGGGGACACCCGACACAGATACGCAGTATTTT,CASSLEGTPDTDTQYF
-,TRBJ2-7,-,TRBV28,TGTGCCAGCAGCTTACTAGTAGGCGAGCAGTACTTC,CASSLLVGEQYF
TRBD2,TRBJ2-1,-,TRBV10-2,TGCGCCAGCACCCCGAGGGAACTAGCGGGAGGGACCTCCTACAATGAGCAGTTCTTC,CASTPRELAGGTSYNEQFF
-,TRBJ1-6,-,TRBV19,TGTGCCAGTAATCGGGATAGCTCCTATAATTCACCCCTCCACTTT,CASNRDSSYNSPLHF
-,TRBJ2-3,-,TRBV5-1,TGCGCCAGCAGCTTGGACGGGACATCTAGCACAGATACGCAGTATTTT,CASSLDGTSSTDTQYF
TRBD1,TRBJ2-7,-,TRBV4-1,TGCGCCAGCAGCCCGGTTTACTCCGGGACAGGGGTGGGCGAGCAGTACTTC,CASSPVYSGTGVGEQYF
-,TRBJ2-1,-,TRBV6-5,TGTGCCAGCACGCCCCCTGGCGCAGGGGAGCAGTTCTTC,CASTPPGAGEQFF